This paragraph reports one TCR beta chain. Its antigen remains unidentified. The PCR employed 60 Vbeta primers together with 13 Jbeta primers. Only in-frame clones appear in the TCRdb table, and some are missing; sequencing was by immunoSEQ multiplex PCR. Here the sample spans about 120,000 clones, 80% to 85% being singletons. This sample was included in a study of cytomegalovirus exposure and HLA in healthy donors. Study outcomes and limitations: The CMV antigen specificity of a few CMV-associated chains was confirmed through in vitro analysis.

Between the trimmed V and J ends, which lost 4 bases and 0 bases, there was a span of 6 bases. This CDR3 contains 13 residues. Germline CDR1 SNHLY, CDR2 FYNNEI. This TCR derives from a man aged 25-40 years in good health and CMV-seronegative. The chain employs TRBV2 and TRBJ1-1; D not certain. The sequencing input was PBMCs. This chain's CDR3 is CASSGTMNTEAFF. The CDR3 DNA reads TGTGCCAGCAGTGGTACTATGAACACTGAAGCTTTCTTT.